Below, one T cell receptor (beta chain) is given with its context. As yet, its antigen is unknown. Researchers attached unique molecular identifiers to individual cDNA molecules. MiXCR, run by TCRdb on the 5' RACE reads, gives a single entry per CDR3 protein. The table shows approximately 50,000 distinct CDR3 sequences, with approximately 12% occurring only once. This CDR3 is 12 amino acids long. The V and J ends lost 8 bases and 1 base respectively, with 11 bases between them. Germline assignment: CDR1 GTSNPN and CDR2 SVGIG (reference sequence). The data derive from a study of early T cells in non-severe SARS-CoV-2 infection. At the level of the study: Sequencing of bulk RNA from unsorted whole blood was done, without chain pairing.

Findings and caveats of the study: Missing private and CD4 specificities, VDJdb matching favored anti-spike CD8 responses.

Specimen: whole blood. The TCR was taken from an adult who was a healthcare worker with PCR-confirmed SARS-CoV-2 infection or an uninfected control (not recorded which). This sequence joins TRBV30 and TRBJ1-1; possibly TRBD1 for D (6 bases). The DNA of the CDR3 is TGTGCCCGGGGGGCCGAGAACACTGAAGCTTTCTTT. It codes for CARGAENTEAFF.